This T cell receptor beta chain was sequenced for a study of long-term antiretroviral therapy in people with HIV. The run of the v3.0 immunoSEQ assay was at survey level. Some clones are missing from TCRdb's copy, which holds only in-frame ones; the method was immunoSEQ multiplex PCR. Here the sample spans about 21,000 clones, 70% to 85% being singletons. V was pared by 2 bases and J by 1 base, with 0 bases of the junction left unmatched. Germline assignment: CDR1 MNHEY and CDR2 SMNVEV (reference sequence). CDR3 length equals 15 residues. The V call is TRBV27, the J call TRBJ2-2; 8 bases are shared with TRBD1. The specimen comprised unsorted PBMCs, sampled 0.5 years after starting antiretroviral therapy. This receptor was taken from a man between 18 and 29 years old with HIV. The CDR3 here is CASSLGTGNTGELFF. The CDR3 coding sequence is TGTGCCAGCAGTTTAGGGACAGGGAACACCGGGGAGCTGTTTTTT.